This T cell receptor beta chain was captured by sequencing in a study of CD8+CD57+ T cells in acquired aplastic anemia. Looking at the study overall: The sorted CD4+ and CD8+ cells yielded an average about 3.5 ug of DNA. An average of about 10.8 million reads for CD4+ cells was obtained from healthy donors.

Details on this clonotype: Antigen unknown.

Study results and limitations: Patients and controls had in common 25 to 30 CD8+ CDR3 sequences.

Genomic DNA, serving as template, underwent TCR beta VDJ and CDR3 profiling. Each CDR3 protein gets one entry after TCRdb re-called the reads with MiXCR. The table includes 150,000 or so distinct CDR3 sequences, about 60% detected once. Germline assignment: CDR1 SEHNR and CDR2 FQNEAQ (reference sequence). CDR3 length: 16 residues. With 6 bases removed from V and 1 base from J, the gap between germline ends came to 19 bases. Source material: sorted CD4+, CD8+, or CD8+CD57+ T cells (not recorded which) from PBMCs. The clonotype originates from a human donor in good health. This sequence joins TRBV7-9 and TRBJ2-7; the D gene is possibly TRBD2 (6 bases). CDR3 DNA sequence: TGTGCCAGCAGTTACTCGACGGAGGGTGGATCCTACGAGCAGTACTTC. This codes for CASSYSTEGGSYEQYF. Looking up the rest from reference TRBV7-9 and TRBJ2-7 gives the full variable domain: DTGVSQNPRHKITKRGQNVTFRCDPISEHNRLYWYRQTLGQGPEFLTYFQNEAQLEKSRLLSDRFSAERPKGSFSTLEIQRTEQGDSAMYLCASSYSTEGGSYEQYFGPGTRLTVT.